This passage covers 10 T cell receptor beta chains from one sample sequenced in a study of blood T cell repertoires in COVID-19 (TCRdb year 2020). Libraries were prepared through the immunoSEQ multiplex PCR assay. Imported from immuneACCESS, the table was reduced by TCRdb to in-frame sequences with V and J called. These copies leave out some clones; in studies compared against another copy, an unresolved V gene accounts for under half, and the cause of the remainder is not known. The sample table lists around 250,000 clones, about 80% of them with a count of one. Of the sample, about 2% falls within the top ten clones. What was sequenced was peripheral blood. All receptors come from a woman at least 80 years old with acute or convalescent COVID-19.

This clone was counted a single time. The chain has TRBV2 and TRBJ1-1; D is uncertain. The V gene's germline CDR1 is SNHLY and CDR2 FYNNEI. This CDR3 spans 16 amino acids. The V and J ends lost 6 bases and 3 bases respectively, with 20 bases between them. CDR3 sequence (DNA): TGTGCCAGCAGGAAGCTTTTTTCGGGTAAGGACACTGAAGCTTTCTTT. This encodes CASRKLFSGKDTEAFF. Full variable domain (outside the CDR3, taken from reference TRBV2 and TRBJ1-1): EPEVTQTPSHQVTQMGQEVILRCVPISNHLYFYWYRQILGQKVEFLVSFYNNEISEKSEIFDDQFSVERPDGSNFTLKIRSTKLEDSAMYFCASRKLFSGKDTEAFFGQGTRLTVV.

The rearrangement joins TRBV27 to TRBJ2-2; D may be TRBD1 (6 bases). V was cut by 2 bases and J by 7 bases, with 8 bases left in between. CDR3 length equals 13 residues. The germline V gene has CDR1 MNHEY and CDR2 SMNVEV (reference sequence). The DNA for the CDR3 is TGTGCCAGCAGTTTAGGGGGACACGGGGAGCTGTTTTTT. Its translation: CASSLGGHGELFF.

The gene calls are TRBV4-1 and TRBJ1-1; the D gene is possibly TRBD1 (6 bases). Trimming removed 3 bases from V and 1 base from J, with 12 bases in between. The CDR3 extends over 15 amino acids. Per germline, CDR1 MGHRA and CDR2 YSYEKL. CDR3 sequence (DNA): TGCGCCAGCAGCCACCCCCCCAGGGGGAACACTGAAGCTTTCTTT. Translating gives CASSHPPRGNTEAFF.

The V and J genes are TRBV29-1 and TRBJ2-6; 10 bases match TRBD1. V was clipped by 4 bases and J by 1 base; unmatched bases: 4. CDR1 and CDR2 (germline): SQVTM, ANQGSEA. CDR3 size: 16 residues. CDR3 amino acids: CSVGRDRGSGANVLTF. In DNA, the CDR3 is TGCAGCGTTGGCCGGGACAGGGGATCTGGGGCCAACGTCCTGACTTTC.

This chain joins TRBV25-1 and TRBJ2-7; the D gene is possibly TRBD2 (5 bases). The germline V gene has CDR1 MGHDK and CDR2 SYGVNS. Deletions cut 2 bases from V and 3 bases from J, with 14 bases between. CDR3 length: 15 amino acids. The CDR3 region is CASSEEGSNLYEQYF. Written as DNA, the CDR3 is TGTGCCAGCAGTGAAGAGGGAAGTAACCTCTACGAGCAGTACTTC.

The rearrangement links TRBV25-1 to TRBJ2-7; maybe TRBD1 (5 bases). The CDR3 covers 13 residues. V was pared by 5 bases and J by 2 bases, with 10 bases between. The germline CDR1 and CDR2 sequences are MGHDK and SYGVNS. The CDR3, as DNA: TGTGCCAGCAGTTTGGCAGGGACCTACGAGCAGTACTTC. Protein sequence: CASSLAGTYEQYF.

This CDR3 is CASSRTSGSQETQYF. In DNA form, the CDR3 reads TGTGCCAGCAGTCGGACTAGCGGGAGTCAAGAGACCCAGTACTTC. This rearrangement joins TRBV7-3 to TRBJ2-5, with 13 bases matching TRBD2. The V gene end was trimmed by 6 bases and the J gene end by 2 bases; junction bases not matched to a gene: 3. This CDR3 region has 15 residues. Germline-derived CDR1 and CDR2 are SGHTA and FQGTGA.

The chain joins TRBV18 to TRBJ2-5; 7 bases fit TRBD1. This CDR3 is 14 amino acids long. In germline, CDR1 is KGHSH, CDR2 LQKENI. The ends lost 4 bases at V and 1 base at J; junction bases unmatched: 3. CDR3 protein: CASSLGQVQETQYF. CDR3 nucleotide sequence: TGTGCCAGCTCACTTGGACAGGTCCAAGAGACCCAGTACTTC.

This clone turned up a few times. The rearrangement uses TRBV11-2 and TRBJ2-5; D is unclear. Germline CDR1 reads SGHAT; CDR2 reads FQNNGV. V lost 5 bases and J 1 base, leaving 14 bases between the germline ends. The CDR3 has 15 amino acids. This CDR3 reads CASSPQLGSQETQYF. CDR3 sequence (DNA): TGTGCCAGCAGCCCCCAACTGGGCAGCCAAGAGACCCAGTACTTC.

The chain combines TRBV7-2 with TRBJ2-5; D may be TRBD2 (5 bases). Trimming pared 5 bases from V and 3 bases from J, leaving 13 bases between. The V gene's germline CDR1 is SGHTA and CDR2 FQGNSA. The CDR3 extends over 14 amino acids. The CDR3 nucleotides are TGTGCCAGCAGCATCTCTAGCACCGAAGAGACCCAGTACTTC. This encodes CASSISSTEETQYF.